The clone carrying this T cell receptor beta chain was observed a handful of times. This sample's TCRbeta library carried unique molecular identifier barcodes. TCRdb called the PCR reads again in MiXCR, with one record for every CDR3 protein. The sample has about 870,000 distinct CDR3 sequences; 16% are singletons. V was cut by 7 bases and J by 10 bases, with 11 bases left in between. The CDR3 contains 12 residues. Germline V gene sequence: CDR1 SNHLY, CDR2 FYNNEI. This entry comes from a study of T-cell reconstitution after alpha-beta-depleted transplantation in children. This receptor was obtained from a male patient between 5 and 17 years old who had a stem cell transplant for acute lymphoblastic leukemia, so the T cells may come from the graft donor. This sample comprised PBMCs, mostly from graft donor cells, obtained 360 days after TCRalphabeta/CD19-depleted stem cell transplant. This chain joins TRBV2 and TRBJ1-6; D gene ambiguous. The CDR3 DNA reads as TGTGCCAGCATGACTCAGATATCACCCCTCCACTTT. It yields the protein CASMTQISPLHF.